This T cell receptor beta chain comes out of a study of blood T cell repertoires in COVID-19. Assay used: immunoSEQ multiplex PCR; TCRdb lists only in-frame clones, some missing. The data contain fewer than 350,000 clones, approximately 85% of them singletons. This CDR3 comprises 15 residues. Germline-derived CDR1 and CDR2 are SGHNT and YYREEE (reference sequence). J was trimmed by 7 bases and V by 3 bases; bases with no gene match: 9. Participant reports of clinical history set cohort assignment. Each recovered donor of Cohort 3 presented with two negative PCRs, clearance, or symptom resolution. The TCR sequence derives from a man aged 25-40 years who had recovered from COVID-19. The chain combines TRBV5-4 with TRBJ2-1; the match to TRBD1 covers 8 bases. Sample: PBMCs or T cells enriched from blood (not recorded which). CDR3 region: CASSSNPTGGNEQFF. The CDR3 DNA reads TGTGCCAGCAGCTCTAATCCCACAGGGGGTAATGAGCAGTTCTTC.